The clone carrying this TCR beta chain was seen repeatedly, ten times or more. Its target is not known. The CDR3 is 13 amino acids. Germline V gene data show CDR1 as DFQATT and CDR2 as SNEGSKA (reference sequence). Trimming removed 4 bases from V and 4 bases from J; junction bases left unmatched: 6. The entry originates in a study of T-cell reconstitution after alpha-beta-depleted transplantation in children. Unique molecular identifiers were incorporated into the prepared TCRbeta library. Using its own MiXCR run on the PCR reads, TCRdb lists one record per CDR3 protein. Seen here are hundreds of thousands of distinct CDR3 sequences, 13% observed once, and the top ten hold about 0.79%. Notes on the study in general: Alpha-beta T cells present about two months after transplant were reported to originate from several hundred expanded graft clones.

The chain employs TRBV20-1 and TRBJ1-1; the match to TRBD1 covers 7 bases. This receptor was obtained from a girl aged 2-15 years with congenital amegakaryocytic thrombocytopenia, due to receive a stem cell transplant. The sample here was PBMCs, taken before TCRalphabeta/CD19-depleted stem cell transplant. This CDR3 is CSAKLTGITEAFF. The CDR3 DNA sequence: TGCAGTGCTAAACTGACAGGGATCACTGAAGCTTTCTTT.